What follows are 8 T cell receptor beta chains derived from one specimen sequenced in a study of response to subunit inactivated influenza vaccine. TCRdb reprocessed the RT-PCR reads with MiXCR, giving one entry per CDR3 protein. The sample lists hundreds of thousands of distinct CDR3 sequences, 14% seen once, with around 7.6% in the top ten. The sample consisted of PBMCs from blood, taken approximately 15 days before vaccination. The receptors come from a man aged 50 to 59 who received an inactivated influenza vaccine.

In this sample, this clonotype turned up a few times. The chain combines TRBV5-6 with TRBJ2-5; 7 bases agree with TRBD1. CDR1 SGHDT and CDR2 YYEEEE come from the germline V gene. This CDR3 comprises 15 residues. Trimming cost V 3 bases and J 5 bases; bases outside gene matches: 10. CDR3 coding DNA: TGTGCCAGCAGCTCCGATAGGACAGGATTCGAGACCCAGTACTTC. It encodes CASSSDRTGFETQYF.

This clonotype has just a few counts. The chain combines TRBV5-8 with TRBJ2-5; 8 nucleotides line up with TRBD2. V shed 4 bases, J shed 3 bases, and the junction held 5 bases outside the gene matches. This CDR3 region has 14 residues. CDR1 SGHTS and CDR2 YDEGEE come from the germline V gene. The CDR3 is CASSRTSREETQYF. In DNA form, the CDR3 reads TGTGCCAGCAGCAGGACTAGCCGAGAAGAGACCCAGTACTTC. Combining the CDR3 with reference TRBV5-8 and TRBJ2-5 gives the whole variable domain EAGVTQSPTHLIKTRGQQATLRCSPISGHTSVYWYQQALGLGLQFLLWYDEGEERNRGNFPPRFSGRQFPNYSSELNVNALELEDSALYLCASSRTSREETQYFGPGTRLLVL.

In its sample, this clonotype was seen a few times. This sequence joins TRBV5-1 and TRBJ2-7; D not resolved. The CDR3 is made up of 15 amino acids. Trimming removed 4 bases from V and 4 bases from J, with 18 bases in between. The germline V gene has CDR1 SGHRS and CDR2 YFSETQ. The CDR3 here is CASSPVLNSRYEQYF. The DNA for the CDR3 is TGCGCCAGCAGCCCTGTTCTAAACTCGAGATACGAGCAGTACTTC.

CDR3 loop: CASSLEGWSSEKLFF. The CDR3 DNA reads TGTGCCAGCAGTTTAGAAGGGTGGTCGAGTGAAAAACTGTTTTTT. The chain carries TRBV12-3 or TRBV12-4 and TRBJ1-4; D remains ambiguous. V was cut by 1 base and J by 7 bases, with 13 bases left in between. CDR3 length: 15 amino acids.

This clonotype was counted many times. The rearrangement uses TRBV20-1 and TRBJ2-1; D might be TRBD1 or TRBD2, each matching 5 bases. Germline values: CDR1 DFQATT, CDR2 SNEGSKA (reference sequence). Trimming took 2 bases from V and 14 from J, leaving 19 bases between them. There are 13 residues in the CDR3. Here the CDR3 DNA reads TGCAGTGCTAGATTCCTCCATGGGACCGGGGAGTTCTTC. This encodes CSARFLHGTGEFF.

The chain uses TRBV4-2 and TRBJ2-1; 11 nucleotides match TRBD2. With 1 base clipped from V and 6 bases from J, the junction kept 5 bases outside the gene matches. Germline V gene sequence: CDR1 LGHNA, CDR2 YNFKEQ. The CDR3 extends over 16 amino acids. The CDR3: CASSQGVAGGPNEQFF. Here the CDR3 DNA reads TGTGCCAGCAGCCAAGGAGTAGCGGGGGGGCCCAATGAGCAGTTCTTC.

The J gene is TRBJ2-1, the V gene TRBV7-9; 8 bases are a match to TRBD2. V lost 5 bases, J lost 4 bases, and 4 bases stayed unmatched. The CDR3 is 14 amino acids. Germline CDR1 reads SEHNR; CDR2 reads FQNEAQ (reference sequence). The CDR3 protein is CASSPGTRYNEQFF. DNA of the CDR3: TGTGCCAGCAGCCCCGGGACTAGGTACAATGAGCAGTTCTTC.

This clonotype was recorded a few times. The chain uses TRBV24-1 and TRBJ2-5; D perhaps matches TRBD2 (5 bases). This CDR3 has 14 residues. CDR1 is KGHDR, CDR2 SFDVKD, per germline. Trimming took 4 bases from V and 3 from J, leaving 11 bases between them. CDR3 sequence: CATSDYSGKETQYF. The CDR3 DNA reads as TGTGCCACCAGTGACTACTCGGGAAAAGAGACCCAGTACTTC.